This T cell receptor (beta chain) was identified during a study of cytomegalovirus exposure and HLA in healthy donors. Use of 60 Vbeta and 13 Jbeta primers characterized the PCR. The table came from immunoSEQ multiplex PCR; TCRdb's copy has only in-frame clones and leaves some out. The sample shows approximately 160,000 clones, around four fifths of them seen only once. This clone was seen only once. V shed 6 bases and J 4 bases; nucleotides not matched to a gene: 7. From germline, CDR1 is KGHSH and CDR2 LQKENI. The CDR3 covers 15 residues. The sequence was collected from a woman younger than 35 in good health and CMV-seronegative. The chain is built from TRBV18 and TRBJ1-5; TRBD1 matches 9 bases. The source material was PBMCs. In DNA, the CDR3 is TGTGCCAGCTCTCCGGGACAGGGTCGAAATCAGCCCCAGCATTTT. It encodes CASSPGQGRNQPQHF. The variable domain in full, completed from reference TRBV18 and TRBJ1-5, reads NAGVMQNPRHLVRRRGQEARLRCSPMKGHSHVYWYRQLPEEGLKFMVYLQKENIIDESGMPKERFSAEFPKEGPSILRIQQVVRGDSAAYFCASSPGQGRNQPQHFGDGTRLSIL.